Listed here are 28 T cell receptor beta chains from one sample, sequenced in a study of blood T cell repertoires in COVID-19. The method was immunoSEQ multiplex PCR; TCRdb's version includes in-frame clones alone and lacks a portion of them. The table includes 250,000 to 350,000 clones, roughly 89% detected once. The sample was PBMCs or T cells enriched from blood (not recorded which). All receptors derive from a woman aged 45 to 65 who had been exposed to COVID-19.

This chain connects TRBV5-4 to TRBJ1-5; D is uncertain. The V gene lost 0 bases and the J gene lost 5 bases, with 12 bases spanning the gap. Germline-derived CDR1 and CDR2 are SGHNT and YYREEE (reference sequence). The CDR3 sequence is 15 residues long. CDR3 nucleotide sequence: TGTGCCAGCAGCTTGGGGGGAGTTGTGGATCAGCCCCAGCATTTT. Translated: CASSLGGVVDQPQHF.

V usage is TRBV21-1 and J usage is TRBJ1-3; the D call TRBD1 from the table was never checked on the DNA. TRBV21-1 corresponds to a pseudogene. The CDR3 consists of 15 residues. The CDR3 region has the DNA TGTGCCAGCATTCGGACAGCGGAACCTGGAAACACCATATATTTT. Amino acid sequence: CASIRTAEPGNTIYF.

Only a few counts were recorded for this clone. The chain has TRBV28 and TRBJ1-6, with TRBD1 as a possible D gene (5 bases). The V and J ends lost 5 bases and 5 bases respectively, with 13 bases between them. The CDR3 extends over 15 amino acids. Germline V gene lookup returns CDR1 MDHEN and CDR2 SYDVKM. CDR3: CASSPPGVNNSPLHF. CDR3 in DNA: TGTGCCAGCAGTCCCCCGGGGGTTAATAATTCACCCCTCCACTTT.

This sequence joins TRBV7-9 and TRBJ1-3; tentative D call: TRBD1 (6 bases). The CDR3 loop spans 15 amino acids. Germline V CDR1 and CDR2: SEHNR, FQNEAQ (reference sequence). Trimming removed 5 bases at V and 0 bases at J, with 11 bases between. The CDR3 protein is CASSIGTLSGNTIYF. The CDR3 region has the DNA TGTGCCAGCAGCATAGGGACACTCTCTGGAAACACCATATATTTT. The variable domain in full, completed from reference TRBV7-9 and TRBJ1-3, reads DTGVSQNPRHKITKRGQNVTFRCDPISEHNRLYWYRQTLGQGPEFLTYFQNEAQLEKSRLLSDRFSAERPKGSFSTLEIQRTEQGDSAMYLCASSIGTLSGNTIYFGEGSWLTVV.

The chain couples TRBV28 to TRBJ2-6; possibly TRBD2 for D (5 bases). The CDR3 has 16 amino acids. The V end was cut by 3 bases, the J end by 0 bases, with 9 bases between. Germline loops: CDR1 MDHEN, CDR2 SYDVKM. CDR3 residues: CASSFSGTSGANVLTF. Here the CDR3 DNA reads TGTGCCAGCAGTTTTTCGGGAACCTCTGGGGCCAACGTCCTGACTTTC. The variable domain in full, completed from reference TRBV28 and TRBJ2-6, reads DVKVTQSSRYLVKRTGEKVFLECVQDMDHENMFWYRQDPGLGLRLIYFSYDVKMKEKGDIPEGYSVSREKKERFSLILESASTNQTSMYLCASSFSGTSGANVLTFGAGSRLTVL.

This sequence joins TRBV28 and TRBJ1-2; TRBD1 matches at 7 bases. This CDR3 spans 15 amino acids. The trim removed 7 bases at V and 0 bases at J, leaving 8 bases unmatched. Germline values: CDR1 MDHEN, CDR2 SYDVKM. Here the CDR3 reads CASTGTVKTNYGYTF. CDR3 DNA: TGTGCCAGCACCGGGACAGTAAAGACTAACTATGGCTACACCTTC.

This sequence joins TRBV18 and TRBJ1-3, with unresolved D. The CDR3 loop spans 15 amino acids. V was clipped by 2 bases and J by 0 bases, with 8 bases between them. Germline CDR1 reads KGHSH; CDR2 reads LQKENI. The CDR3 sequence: CASSPFPDSGNTIYF. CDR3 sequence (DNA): TGTGCCAGCTCACCATTTCCAGACTCTGGAAACACCATATATTTT.

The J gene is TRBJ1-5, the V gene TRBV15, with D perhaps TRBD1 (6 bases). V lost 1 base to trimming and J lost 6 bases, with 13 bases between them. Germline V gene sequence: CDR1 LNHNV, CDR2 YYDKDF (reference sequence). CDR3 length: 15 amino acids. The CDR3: CATSRVGGGVQPQHF. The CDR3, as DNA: TGTGCCACCAGCAGAGTAGGGGGTGGAGTTCAGCCCCAGCATTTT.

The CDR3 is CASSPQGARADTQYF. The DNA of the CDR3 is TGTGCCAGCAGTCCACAGGGGGCGCGGGCAGATACGCAGTATTTT. The chain is built from TRBV27 and TRBJ2-3; 9 bases agree with TRBD1. Per the germline V gene, CDR1 is MNHEY and CDR2 is SMNVEV (reference sequence). Losses at the gene ends were 5 bases for V and 4 bases for J; bases not matched to a gene: 7. There are 15 residues in the CDR3.

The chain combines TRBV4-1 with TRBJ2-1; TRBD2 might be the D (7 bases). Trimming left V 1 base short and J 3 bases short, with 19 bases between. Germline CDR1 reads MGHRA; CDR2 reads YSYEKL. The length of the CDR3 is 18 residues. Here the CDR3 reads CASSQAGGLRINYNEQFF. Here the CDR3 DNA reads TGCGCCAGCAGCCAAGCGGGGGGCCTCCGAATAAACTACAATGAGCAGTTCTTC.

The CDR3 is CASATRNTYEQYF. Here the CDR3 DNA reads TGTGCCAGTGCGACCAGGAACACCTACGAGCAGTACTTC. The V call is TRBV19, the J call TRBJ2-7; D call uncertain. The CDR3 extends over 13 amino acids. CDR1 and CDR2 from the germline V gene are LNHDA and SQIVND (reference sequence). V lost 8 bases, J lost 2 bases, and 13 bases lay in between.

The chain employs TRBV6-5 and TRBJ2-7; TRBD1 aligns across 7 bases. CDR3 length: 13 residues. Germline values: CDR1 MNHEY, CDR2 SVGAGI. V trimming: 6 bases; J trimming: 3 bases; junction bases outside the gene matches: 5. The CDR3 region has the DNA TGTGCCAGCAGGACGGGACAGTTCTACGAGCAGTACTTC. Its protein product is CASRTGQFYEQYF.

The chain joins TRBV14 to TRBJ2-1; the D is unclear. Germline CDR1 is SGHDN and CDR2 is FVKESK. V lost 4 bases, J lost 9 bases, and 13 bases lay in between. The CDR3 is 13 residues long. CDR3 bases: TGTGCCAGCAGCCCCGGTCCTAACCGTGAGCAGTTCTTC. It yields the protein CASSPGPNREQFF.

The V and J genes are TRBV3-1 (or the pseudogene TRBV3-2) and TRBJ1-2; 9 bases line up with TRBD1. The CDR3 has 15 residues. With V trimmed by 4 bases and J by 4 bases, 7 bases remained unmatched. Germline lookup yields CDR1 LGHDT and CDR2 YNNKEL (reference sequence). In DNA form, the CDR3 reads TGTGCCAGCAGCCCCCGGGACAGGGTGAGCTATGGCTACACCTTC. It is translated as CASSPRDRVSYGYTF.

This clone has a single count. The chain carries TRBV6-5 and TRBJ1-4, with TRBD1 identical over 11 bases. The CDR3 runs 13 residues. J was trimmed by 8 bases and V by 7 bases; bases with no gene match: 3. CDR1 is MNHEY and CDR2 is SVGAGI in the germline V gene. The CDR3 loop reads CASNGQGAEKLFF. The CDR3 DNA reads TGTGCCAGCAATGGACAGGGGGCGGAAAAACTGTTTTTT.

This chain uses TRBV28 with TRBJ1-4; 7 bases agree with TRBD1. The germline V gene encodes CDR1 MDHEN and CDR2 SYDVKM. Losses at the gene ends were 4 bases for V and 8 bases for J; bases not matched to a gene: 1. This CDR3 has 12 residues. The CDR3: CASSSRGEKLFF. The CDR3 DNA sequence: TGTGCCAGCAGTTCCAGGGGGGAAAAACTGTTTTTT.

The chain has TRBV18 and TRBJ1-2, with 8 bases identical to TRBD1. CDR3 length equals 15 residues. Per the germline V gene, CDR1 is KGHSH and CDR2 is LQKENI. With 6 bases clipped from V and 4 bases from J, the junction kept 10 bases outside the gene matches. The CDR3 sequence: CASSRTQDRAYGYTF. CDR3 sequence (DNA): TGTGCCAGCTCCCGAACCCAGGACAGGGCCTATGGCTACACCTTC.

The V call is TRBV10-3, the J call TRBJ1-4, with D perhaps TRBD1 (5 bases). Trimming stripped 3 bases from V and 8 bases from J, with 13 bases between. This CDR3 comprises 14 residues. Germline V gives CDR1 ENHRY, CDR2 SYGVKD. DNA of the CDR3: TGTGCCATCAGTGAAACGGTGTACAGGGAAAAACTGTTTTTT. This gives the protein CAISETVYREKLFF.

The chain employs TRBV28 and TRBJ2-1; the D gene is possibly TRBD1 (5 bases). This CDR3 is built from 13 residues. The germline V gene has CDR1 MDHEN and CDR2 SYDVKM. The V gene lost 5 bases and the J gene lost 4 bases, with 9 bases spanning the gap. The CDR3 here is CASSITGYNEQFF. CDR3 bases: TGTGCCAGCAGTATCACAGGTTACAATGAGCAGTTCTTC.

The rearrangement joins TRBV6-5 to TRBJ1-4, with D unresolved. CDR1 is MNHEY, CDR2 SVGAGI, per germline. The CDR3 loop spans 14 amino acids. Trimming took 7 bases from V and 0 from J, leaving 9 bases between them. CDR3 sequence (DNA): TGTGCCAGCACCTCCACTGCAACTAATGAAAAACTGTTTTTT. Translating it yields CASTSTATNEKLFF.

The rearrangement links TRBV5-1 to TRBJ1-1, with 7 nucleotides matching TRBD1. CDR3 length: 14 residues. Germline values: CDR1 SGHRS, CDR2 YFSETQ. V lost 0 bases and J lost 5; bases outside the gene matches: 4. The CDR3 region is CASSLDRGGTEAFF. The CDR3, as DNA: TGCGCCAGCAGCTTGGACAGGGGAGGAACTGAAGCTTTCTTT.

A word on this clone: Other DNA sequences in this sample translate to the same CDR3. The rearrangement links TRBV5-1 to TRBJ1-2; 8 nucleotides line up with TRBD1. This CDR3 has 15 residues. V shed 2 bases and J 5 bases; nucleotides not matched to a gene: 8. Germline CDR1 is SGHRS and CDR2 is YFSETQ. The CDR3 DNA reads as TGCGCCAGCAGCTTAGGACAGGGAGCCAAGTATGGCTACACCTTC. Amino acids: CASSLGQGAKYGYTF.

The CDR3 bases are TGTGCCACCAGCAGAGATCTCGGATGGACAGGGGGCACTGAAGCTTTCTTT. Amino acids: CATSRDLGWTGGTEAFF. The V call is TRBV15, the J call TRBJ1-1; 10 bases line up with TRBD1. CDR1 is LNHNV, CDR2 YYDKDF, per germline (reference sequence). There are 17 residues in the CDR3. Losses at the gene ends were 0 bases for V and 4 bases for J; bases not matched to a gene: 8.

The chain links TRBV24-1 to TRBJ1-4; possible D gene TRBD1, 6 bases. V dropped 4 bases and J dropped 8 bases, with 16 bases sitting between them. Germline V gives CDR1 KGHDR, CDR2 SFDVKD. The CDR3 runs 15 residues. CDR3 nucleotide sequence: TGTGCCACCAGTGACTCGGGACACCGAGTAGAAAAACTGTTTTTT. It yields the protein CATSDSGHRVEKLFF.

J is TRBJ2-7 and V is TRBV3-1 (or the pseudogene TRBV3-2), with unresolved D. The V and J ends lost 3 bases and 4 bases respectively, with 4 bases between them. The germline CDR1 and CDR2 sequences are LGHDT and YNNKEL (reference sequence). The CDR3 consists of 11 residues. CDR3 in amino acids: CASSQRYEQYF. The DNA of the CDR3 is TGTGCCAGCAGCCAGAGATACGAGCAGTACTTC.

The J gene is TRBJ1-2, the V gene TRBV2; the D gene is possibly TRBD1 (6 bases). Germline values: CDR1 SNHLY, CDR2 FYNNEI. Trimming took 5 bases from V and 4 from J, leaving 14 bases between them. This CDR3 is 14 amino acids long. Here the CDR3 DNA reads TGTGCCAGCAGTTTCCTCGAGGGGGTCTATGGCTACACCTTC. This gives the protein CASSFLEGVYGYTF.

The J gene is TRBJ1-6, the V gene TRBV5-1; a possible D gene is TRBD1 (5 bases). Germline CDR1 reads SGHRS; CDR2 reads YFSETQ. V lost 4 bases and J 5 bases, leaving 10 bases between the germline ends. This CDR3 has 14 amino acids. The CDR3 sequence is CASSLDSNNSPLHF. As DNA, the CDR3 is TGCGCCAGCAGCCTCGACAGCAATAATTCACCCCTCCACTTT.

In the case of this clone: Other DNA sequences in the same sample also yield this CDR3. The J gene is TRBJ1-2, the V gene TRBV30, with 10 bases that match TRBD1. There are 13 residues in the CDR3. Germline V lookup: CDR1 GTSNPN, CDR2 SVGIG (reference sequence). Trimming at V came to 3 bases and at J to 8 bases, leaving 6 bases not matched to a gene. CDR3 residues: CAWRADRGLGYTF. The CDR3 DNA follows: TGTGCCTGGAGGGCGGACAGGGGGTTGGGCTACACCTTC.